This TCR beta chain is from a study of T-cell reconstitution after alpha-beta-depleted transplantation in children (TCRdb year 2016). For the study in its entirety: Using TCR repertoire profiling, the study followed T-cell immune reconstitution in a quantitative way in children after TCRalphabeta/CD19-depleted allogeneic hematopoietic cell transplantation.

The CDR1 and CDR2 encoded by the germline V gene are LGHNA and YSLEER. Inclusive of the bounding cysteine and phenylalanine, the CDR3 is 14 residues long. CDR3 DNA is the only sequence kept; it has 42 bases, read in frame from the first base. The junction carries 6 bases between V and J, which are trimmed by 3 bases and 0 bases respectively. The library came from PCR. Instrument used: Illumina HiSeq 2500. TCR library preparation used molecular barcoding, with unique molecular identifiers applied to normalize quantification of the TCRbeta repertoire. The public reads were reprocessed in TCRdb via fastp at Q25 and MiXCR, keeping in-frame beta chains. Each CDR3 protein appears once, grouped with its most common genes and DNA. Counted in this sample were over 300,000 distinct CDR3 sequences; around a tenth of them appeared once. The ten largest clones capture roughly 2.5% of the sample. This clonotype was counted ten times or more. The antigen this receptor binds is unknown. Within one base of it there is no much larger clone, and no base qualities were kept.

The source was PBMCs from the stem cell graft donor, collected from the stem cell graft. This chain joins TRBV4-3 to TRBJ2-1, with the D gene not clear enough to name. This TCR was sampled from a human donor who donated a stem cell graft to a child with acute lymphoblastic leukemia. The CDR3 region: CASSHVGSYNEQFF. The DNA sequence reads TGCGCCAGCAGCCACGTGGGCTCCTACAATGAGCAGTTCTTC.